A single sample gave rise to the 5 T cell receptor beta chains below, sequenced in a study of Ad26.COV2.S vaccination and SARS-CoV-2 variants. Produced via immunoSEQ multiplex PCR; TCRdb's table is partial and in-frame only. The sample includes 380,000 or so clones, around 89% of them seen just once. Treatment defined: roughly 20 received Ad26.COV2.S at low or high dose, single or two shots; 5 received placebo; per-sample allocation not given. Collection of the samples took place on day 63 after the first injection of vaccine or placebo. The specimen was peripheral blood, collected in a trial of Ad26.COV2.S vaccine versus placebo. The receptor source for this set is a person aged 18-60 years who received the Ad26.COV2.S COVID-19 vaccine or a placebo.

The gene calls are TRBV9 and TRBJ1-6; no clear D. CDR1 is SGDLS and CDR2 is YYNGEE in the germline V gene. The CDR3 runs 13 residues. Trimming took 0 bases from V and 10 from J, leaving 8 bases between them. The DNA for the CDR3 is TGTGCCAGCAGCGTAGACAGTCGCTCACCCCTCCACTTT. Translation: CASSVDSRSPLHF.

This rearrangement joins TRBV11-3 to TRBJ2-7; D remains ambiguous. This CDR3 is 13 amino acids long. The V and J ends lost 1 base and 6 bases respectively, with 10 bases between them. CDR1 and CDR2 from the germline V gene are SGHNT and YENEEA. CDR3 sequence reads: CASSLGPGSEQYF. Written as DNA, the CDR3 is TGTGCCAGCAGCTTAGGGCCAGGCTCCGAGCAGTACTTC.

The chain is built from TRBV6-2 or TRBV6-3 and TRBJ1-1; tentatively, D is TRBD1 (6 bases). The germline V gene encodes CDR1 MNHEY and CDR2 SVGEGT. V was pared by 5 bases and J by 4 bases, with 8 bases between. The CDR3 has 12 residues. As DNA, the CDR3 is TGTGCCAGCAGTCTCAGGGGCACTGAAGCTTTCTTT. Translating gives CASSLRGTEAFF.

The chain uses TRBV6-1 and TRBJ1-4, with D possibly being TRBD1 (5 bases). In germline, CDR1 is MNHNS, CDR2 SASEGT. V lost 2 bases and J lost 4, with 14 bases in between. This CDR3 is built from 16 residues. CDR3 nucleotides: TGTGCCAGCAGTGAAATGATGGGACGGAGTAATGAAAAACTGTTTTTT. Translated: CASSEMMGRSNEKLFF.

J is TRBJ2-2 and V is TRBV11-1; the D gene is possibly TRBD2 (5 bases). The CDR3 is made up of 14 amino acids. Germline CDR1 and CDR2: SGHAT and FQDESV (reference sequence). V lost 4 bases to trimming and J lost 6 bases, with 12 bases between them. CDR3 loop: CASSSGGESGELFF. CDR3 coding DNA: TGTGCCAGCAGCTCAGGAGGAGAGTCCGGGGAGCTGTTTTTT.